Given below is one TCR beta chain in context. Its antigen is still unknown. These data are taken from a study of identifying expanded T cells in peripheral blood. The data were produced by immunoSEQ multiplex PCR, yet TCRdb's version contains in-frame clones alone and is incomplete. The repertoire holds about 110,000 clones, with approximately 90% as singletons. Trimming left V 0 bases short and J 4 bases short, with 10 bases between. Looked up from germline, CDR1 is MGHRA and CDR2 is YSYEKL. This CDR3 has 15 amino acids. Notes on the study in general: Approximately two-week clone count variance significantly increased as total template count grew. Roughly 1.2 clones differed between technical replicates, versus around 15 and 19 over time.

The sequenced material came from blood. The sequence was collected from a person aged 18 to 69 in good health. This chain links TRBV4-1 with TRBJ1-5; D unclear. The CDR3 spells CASSQDIQRNQPQHF. The CDR3 nucleotides read TGCGCCAGCAGCCAAGATATACAGAGGAATCAGCCCCAGCATTTT.